Given below is one T cell receptor beta chain in context. The antigen it recognizes is unknown. No much larger clone exists at a distance of one base, and base qualities are not known. This record comes from a study of CD8+CD57+ T cells in acquired aplastic anemia (dated by TCRdb to the late 2010s). With respect to the entire study: DNA extracted from sorted CD4+ and CD8+ cells had a mean of about 3.3 ug, with a range of roughly 0.19 to 27.4 ug. CD8+CD57+ expansion was defined as frequency above the mean frequency observed in healthy subjects. Study-wide findings and limitations: Roughly 29 CD8+ CDR3 sequences were found to be shared between patients and controls, but these sequences appeared to be highly expressed in patients and within the immunodominant clones of the patients. Patients and healthy controls showed no significant difference in CD8+ Simpson's diversity (P=0.060).

Genomic DNA was used as template for profiling of TCR beta VDJ combinations and CDR3 sequences. An Illumina HiSeq 2000 was the platform used for TCR repertoire sequencing. The original pipeline was this. TRBV/TRBJ rearrangement plots, CDR3 size and DJ length profiles, and Simpson's diversity index were used to assess repertoires. The most abundant DNA sequence in the deep sequencing data was defined as the immunodominant clone. CDR3 amino acid sequences were checked for sharing between subjects and were compared against published repertoires and the VDJdb database. TCRdb reprocessing: public reads trimmed at Q25 with fastp, clones called with MiXCR, in-frame beta chains kept. Rows are combined by CDR3 protein, so each entry shows the most common genes and DNA. In this record, the V and J calls reflect TCRdb's handling and not the investigators' own analysis. The sample table holds under 200,000 distinct CDR3 sequences, of which 45% to 50% were seen once. The ten biggest clones cover roughly 29% of the sample.

Flow cytometry had shown CD8+CD57+ cell expansion in the patients selected for sequencing. All patients had severe acquired aplastic anemia diagnosed by International Study of Aplastic Anemia and Agranulocytosis and Camitta criteria. No patient had received any therapy when blood was sampled. The study deep-sequenced TCR repertoires of sorted CD4+ and CD8+ blood T cells from severe aplastic anemia patients and healthy subjects. In the USA, patient enrollment took place under clinicaltrials.gov protocols 00001620, 01623167, 00001397, 00071045, 00081523 and 00961064. Ficoll-Paque density gradient centrifugation was used to isolate peripheral blood mononuclear cells. CD4+ and CD8+ T cells were sorted by FACS or magnetic beads before DNA extraction. Based on the germline V gene, the CDR1 and CDR2 sequences are SGHTA and FQGNSA. The CDR3, from cysteine to phenylalanine, totals 14 residues. Only the CDR3 region is kept as DNA, spanning 42 bases read in frame from base 1. The V end loses 1 base and the J end loses 7 bases, and a stretch of 13 bases separates them.

This clonotype originated in a human donor with aplastic anemia. The chain was built from TRBV7-2 and TRBJ1-2; matching of 5 bases hints at TRBD1 as the D gene. The sample consisted of sorted CD4+, CD8+, or CD8+CD57+ T cells (not recorded which) from PBMCs. CDR3 sequence: CASSLVAGLGGYTF. The DNA is as follows: TGTGCCAGCAGCTTAGTGGCAGGGTTGGGTGGCTACACCTTC.